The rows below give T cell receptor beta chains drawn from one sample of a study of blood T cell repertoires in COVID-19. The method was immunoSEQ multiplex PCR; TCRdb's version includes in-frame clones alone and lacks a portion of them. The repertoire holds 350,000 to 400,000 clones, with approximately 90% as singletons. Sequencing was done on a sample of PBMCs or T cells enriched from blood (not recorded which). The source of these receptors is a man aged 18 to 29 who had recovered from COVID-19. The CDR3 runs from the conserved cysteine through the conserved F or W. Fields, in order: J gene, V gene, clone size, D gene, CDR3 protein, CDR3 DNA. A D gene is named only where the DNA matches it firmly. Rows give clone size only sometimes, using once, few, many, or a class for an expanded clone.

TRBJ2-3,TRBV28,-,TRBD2,CASRSGGITDTQYF,TGTGCCAGCAGGAGCGGGGGAATCACAGATACGCAGTATTTT
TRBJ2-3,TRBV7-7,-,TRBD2,CASSLGSGGAVDTQYF,TGTGCCAGCAGCTTAGGTAGCGGGGGGGCGGTAGATACGCAGTATTTT
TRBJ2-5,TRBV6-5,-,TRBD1,CASKVRGWQETQYF,TGTGCCAGCAAGGTCAGGGGGTGGCAAGAGACCCAGTACTTC
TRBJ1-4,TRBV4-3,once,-,CASSQGDRNNEKLFF,TGCGCCAGCAGCCAAGGTGACAGAAATAATGAAAAACTGTTTTTT
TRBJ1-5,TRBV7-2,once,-,CASSLIGGNQPQHF,TGTGCCAGCAGCTTAATAGGGGGCAATCAGCCCCAGCATTTT
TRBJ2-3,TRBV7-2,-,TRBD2,CASSSGLAGGADTQYF,TGTGCCAGCAGCTCCGGACTAGCGGGTGGGGCAGATACGCAGTATTTT
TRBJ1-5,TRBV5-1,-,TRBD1,CASSLATGIDQPQHF,TGCGCCAGCAGCCTGGCGACAGGGATAGATCAGCCCCAGCATTTT
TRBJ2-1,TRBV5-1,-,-,CASSLAGGSQRNEQFF,TGCGCCAGCAGCTTGGCCGGGGGAAGTCAACGGAATGAGCAGTTCTTC
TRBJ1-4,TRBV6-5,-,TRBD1,CASSYGQGEEKLFF,TGTGCCAGCAGTTACGGACAGGGAGAGGAAAAACTGTTTTTT
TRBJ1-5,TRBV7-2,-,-,CASSLWGRRGNQPQHF,TGTGCCAGCAGCTTATGGGGCAGGAGAGGCAATCAGCCCCAGCATTTT
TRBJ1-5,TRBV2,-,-,CASRRGLTNQPQHF,TGTGCCAGCAGGAGGGGACTGACTAATCAGCCCCAGCATTTT
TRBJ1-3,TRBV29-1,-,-,CPPTDSGNTIYF,TGCCCCCCTACAGACTCTGGAAACACCATATATTTT
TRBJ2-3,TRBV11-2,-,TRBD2,CASSASSGGLTDTQYF,TGTGCCAGCAGCGCATCTAGCGGGGGGCTCACAGATACGCAGTATTTT
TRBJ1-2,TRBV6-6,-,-,CASRTGTTGDGYTF,TGTGCCAGCAGGACGGGGACAACAGGCGATGGCTACACCTTC
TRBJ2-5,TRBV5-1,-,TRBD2,CASRQKLAGGLETQYF,TGCGCCAGCAGGCAAAAACTAGCGGGAGGATTAGAGACCCAGTACTTC
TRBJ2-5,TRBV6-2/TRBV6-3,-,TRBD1,CASSFPGQQETQYF,TGTGCCAGCAGTTTCCCGGGACAGCAAGAGACCCAGTACTTC
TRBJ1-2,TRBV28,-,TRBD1,CASTKWDRASGYTF,TGTGCCAGCACTAAGTGGGACAGGGCGTCTGGCTACACCTTC
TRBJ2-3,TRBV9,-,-,CASSVTPRGTDTQYF,TGTGCCAGCAGCGTTACACCTCGGGGCACAGATACGCAGTATTTT
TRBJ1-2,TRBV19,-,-,CASCPGISYGYTF,TGTGCCTCCTGCCCCGGGATCTCATATGGCTACACCTTC
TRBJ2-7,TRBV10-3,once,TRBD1,CAISPGVGTGVNAYEQYF,TGTGCCATCAGTCCCGGTGTGGGGACAGGGGTAAACGCCTACGAGCAGTACTTC
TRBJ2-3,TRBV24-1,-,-,CATSDPGADTQYF,TGTGCCACCAGTGATCCGGGAGCTGATACGCAGTATTTT
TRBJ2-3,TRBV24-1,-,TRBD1,CATSDSQGVGTQYF,TGTGCCACCAGTGATTCCCAGGGGGTGGGTACGCAGTATTTT
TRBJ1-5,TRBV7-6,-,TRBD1,CASSTGQGAHQPQHF,TGTGCCAGCAGCACCGGACAGGGGGCCCATCAGCCCCAGCATTTT
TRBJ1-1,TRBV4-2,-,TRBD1,CASSIRGQAFF,TGTGCCAGCAGCATCCGGGGACAGGCTTTCTTT
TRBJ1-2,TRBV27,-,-,CASSLSYQGWGYTF,TGTGCCAGCAGTTTATCGTATCAGGGATGGGGCTACACCTTC
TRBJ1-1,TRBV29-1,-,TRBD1,CSVGQLGQGNTEAFF,TGCAGCGTTGGACAATTGGGACAGGGAAACACTGAAGCTTTCTTT
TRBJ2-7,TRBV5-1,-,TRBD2,CASSWTSGYYEQYF,TGCGCCAGCAGCTGGACTAGCGGTTACTACGAGCAGTACTTC
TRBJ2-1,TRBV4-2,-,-,CASSQEGPNEQFF,TGTGCCAGCAGCCAAGAGGGCCCTAATGAGCAGTTCTTC
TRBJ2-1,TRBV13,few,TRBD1,CASSTSQTGRNEQFF,TGTGCCAGCAGCACGAGCCAGACAGGGCGGAATGAGCAGTTCTTC
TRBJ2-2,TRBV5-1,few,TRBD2,CASREPRSLAGLTGELFF,TGCGCCAGCAGAGAACCGCGGTCCCTAGCGGGGCTGACCGGGGAGCTGTTTTTT
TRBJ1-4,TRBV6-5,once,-,CASSPGGRGEKLFF,TGTGCCAGCAGTCCCGGGGGGCGCGGTGAAAAACTGTTTTTT
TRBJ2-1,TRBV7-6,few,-,CASSLDLRGSYNEQFF,TGTGCCAGCAGCTTAGACCTACGGGGGTCCTACAATGAGCAGTTCTTC
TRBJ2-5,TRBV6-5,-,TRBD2,CASSSLLSGRGETQYF,TGTGCCAGCAGTTCGCTCTTAAGCGGGAGGGGTGAGACCCAGTACTTC
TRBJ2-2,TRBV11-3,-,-,CASSLRRGATTGELFF,TGTGCCAGCAGCTTACGCCGGGGGGCAACGACCGGGGAGCTGTTTTTT
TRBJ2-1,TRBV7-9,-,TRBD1,CASSARTGPRTYEQFF,TGTGCCAGCAGCGCCAGGACAGGGCCGAGGACATATGAGCAGTTCTTC